This T cell receptor (beta chain) came from a study of T cells after posttransplantation cyclophosphamide. Study-wide results and limits: TRB clonality was highly associated with recipient CMV seropositivity and reactivation.

The data were produced by immunoSEQ multiplex PCR, yet TCRdb's version contains in-frame clones alone and is incomplete. The sample lists roughly 20,000 clones; approximately 83% were seen once. Methotrexate plus calcineurin inhibitor accompanied controls' myeloablative marrow transplants; sampling was 1 year later. Trimming removed 8 bases from V and 0 bases from J, with 11 bases in between. Per germline, CDR1 SGHTA and CDR2 FQGNSA. This CDR3 has 14 amino acids. This clone has just a few counts. What it binds is not known. The sample consisted of PBMCs, taken roughly a year after allogeneic stem cell transplant with calcineurin inhibitor and methotrexate. The V and J genes are TRBV7-2 and TRBJ1-3; D is undetermined. The TCR originated in a female patient between 30 and 45 years old who received an allogeneic stem cell transplant from an unrelated donor, was CMV-positive, and had acute and chronic GVHD. The T cells may partly be graft donor cells. The CDR3, as DNA: TGTGCCAGCGCCCCCTCCTACTCTGGAAACACCATATATTTT. Translation: CASAPSYSGNTIYF.